This T cell receptor (beta chain) is drawn from a study of breast tumors, draining lymph nodes, adjacent tissues. Germline V gene data show CDR1 as SGHAT and CDR2 as FQNNGV. The CDR3 totals 18 residues. Notes on this clonotype: Its antigen is unidentified. At one end, the junction sequence differs from germline, possibly due to a read error.

Study-level findings and limits: Tumor repertoires ranked between lymph nodes and nontumor tissue in diversity, with V and J gene preferences.

Using its own MiXCR run on the multiplex PCR reads, TCRdb lists one record per CDR3 protein. The data show 85,000 to 130,000 distinct CDR3 sequences, approximately 22% seen once. The lymph nodes were axillary draining lymph nodes from breast cancer patients. The chain is built from TRBV11-2 and TRBJ2-1; 7 nucleotides agree with TRBD2. Sequenced sample: axillary lymph node tissue. The TCR originated in a female donor with breast cancer. Some clones in this sample may be carry-over from other donors' samples. The CDR3 loop reads CASSPTVREGASNNEQFF. The DNA for the CDR3 is TGCGCCAGCAGCCCAACGGTGAGGGAGGGTGCTTCCAACAATGAGCAGTTCTTC.